Listed below are T cell receptor beta chains from one sample, sequenced in a study of T cell responses to AZD1222 COVID-19 vaccine. Assay used: immunoSEQ multiplex PCR; TCRdb lists only in-frame clones, some missing. The sample yields approximately 46,000 clones, roughly 80% seen once. Here the sequenced sample was peripheral blood, taken on day 0 of AZD1222 vaccination. The receptors come from an adult in good health. Each CDR3 is given with its conserved first and last residue. D genes are given only for firm matches. Not every row has a clone size; where given, it reads once, few, many or a size class.

V gene	D gene	clone size	J gene	CDR3 DNA	CDR3 protein
TRBV11-2	TRBD1	NA	TRBJ1-3	TGTGCCAGCAGCCCCGACAGGGCCCCTGGAAACACCATATATTTT	CASSPDRAPGNTIYF
TRBV7-9	NA	NA	TRBJ1-6	TGTGCCAGCAGCTTAACAGGGAGCTCCTATAATTCACCCCTCCACTTT	CASSLTGSSYNSPLHF
TRBV6-5	NA	few	TRBJ1-2	TGTGCCAGCAGAGCCGATTCCAACTATGGCTACACCTTC	CASRADSNYGYTF
TRBV3-1/TRBV3-2	NA	once	TRBJ1-1	TGTGCCAGCAGCCATCGAGGGTCTGAAGCTTTCTTT	CASSHRGSEAFF
TRBV6-5	TRBD2	NA	TRBJ2-7	TGTGCCAGCAGGGCTAGCGGGAGTGGGTACGAGCAGTACTTC	CASRASGSGYEQYF
TRBV7-3	TRBD2	NA	TRBJ2-2	TGTGCCAGCAGCCCGGGACTACACTTTGCCGGGGAGCTGTTTTTT	CASSPGLHFAGELFF
TRBV11-3	NA	NA	TRBJ1-1	TGTGCCAGCAGCTTAGACAGGTTCACTGAAGCTTTCTTT	CASSLDRFTEAFF
TRBV6-5	TRBD1	NA	TRBJ1-2	TGTGCCAGCAAGGAGGACAGGGGGCGTGCCTATGGCTACACCTTC	CASKEDRGRAYGYTF
TRBV29-1	NA	NA	TRBJ2-3	TGCAGCGTTGAGGAGTGGGGTAGGGGTGGTACAGATACGCAGTATTTT	CSVEEWGRGGTDTQYF
TRBV5-4	TRBD1	NA	TRBJ2-7	TGTGCCAGCAGCTTGGGGACAGGGCTAAACGAGCAGTACTTC	CASSLGTGLNEQYF
TRBV6-2/TRBV6-3	NA	NA	TRBJ1-2	TGTGCCAGCAGTTACCAACAGGGATACGGCTACACCTTC	CASSYQQGYGYTF
TRBV6-5	NA	NA	TRBJ1-4	TGTGCCAGCAGCCACGGACGTGGGGGCGATGAAAAACTGTTTTTT	CASSHGRGGDEKLFF
TRBV7-2	NA	NA	TRBJ2-7	TGTGCCAGCAGCTTACAGGGTCCGAGCTCCTACGAGCAGTACTTC	CASSLQGPSSYEQYF
TRBV5-1	NA	NA	TRBJ2-7	TGCGCCAGCAGCTTGGCTGGGGGAGAGTACGAGCAGTACTTC	CASSLAGGEYEQYF
TRBV2	TRBD1	NA	TRBJ1-4	TGTGCCAGCACTGTGGGACAGGGCCATAATGAAAAACTGTTTTTT	CASTVGQGHNEKLFF
TRBV7-3	TRBD2	NA	TRBJ2-1	TGTGCCAGCAGCTATGGACTAGCGGGCAACAATGAGCAGTTCTTC	CASSYGLAGNNEQFF
TRBV3-1/TRBV3-2	NA	once	TRBJ1-5	TGTGCCAGCAGCTGGGGGAACAATCAGCCCCAGCATTTT	CASSWGNNQPQHF
TRBV19	TRBD2	NA	TRBJ2-5	TGTGCCAGTGCTCCGGCGGGGGGGCGAGAGACCCAGTACTTC	CASAPAGGRETQYF
TRBV5-1	TRBD1	NA	TRBJ1-6	TGCGCCAGCAGCTTGGTGGCAGGGGGGAATTCACCCCTCCACTTT	CASSLVAGGNSPLHF
TRBV19	TRBD2	once	TRBJ2-6	TGTGCCAGTAGGGGACTATTTAGCTCTGGGGCCAACGTCCTGACTTTC	CASRGLFSSGANVLTF
TRBV7-2	NA	NA	TRBJ2-7	TGTGCCAGCAGCTTAACCTTGTACGAGCAGTACTTC	CASSLTLYEQYF
TRBV28	NA	NA	TRBJ1-6	TGTGCCACCTCGCCACCCGGGAGGGTAGGTTCACCCCTCCACTTT	CATSPPGRVGSPLHF
TRBV7-9	TRBD1	NA	TRBJ2-1	TGTGCCAGCTCCCCCGAGACAGGGTACAATGAGCAGTTCTTC	CASSPETGYNEQFF
TRBV18	NA	once	TRBJ2-1	TGTGCCAGCTCACCGCAGGGGTTTGAGGGTGAGCAGTTCTTC	CASSPQGFEGEQFF
TRBV6-5	NA	NA	TRBJ1-1	TGTGCCAGCAGTTACTCGATCAACAGTTACACTGAAGCTTTCTTT	CASSYSINSYTEAFF
TRBV7-9	TRBD1	few	TRBJ1-4	TGTGCCAGCAGTTACAGGGGGTCGGGGGAAAAACTGTTTTTT	CASSYRGSGEKLFF
TRBV5-1	NA	few	TRBJ2-7	TGCGCCAGCAGCTCCCGGTGGGGTACTTCCTACGAGCAGTACTTC	CASSSRWGTSYEQYF
TRBV6-1	NA	NA	TRBJ1-1	TGTGCCGCCGGGGGCCTGAATGCTGAAGCTTTCTTT	CAAGGLNAEAFF